Presented here are 22 T cell receptor beta chains from one specimen sequenced in a study of T cell repertoires in cytomegalovirus infection. TCRdb re-called the reads through MiXCR, storing one row per CDR3 protein. The sample yields 150,000 to 200,000 distinct CDR3 sequences, around an eighth seen once. The sequenced sample consisted of PBMCs. The source is a human donor in good health (CMV status not recorded). Some clones in this sample may be carry-over from other donors' samples.

This clonotype was detected many times. This chain connects TRBV12-3 or TRBV12-4 to TRBJ2-7, with TRBD1 matching 10 bases. The V gene end was trimmed by 2 bases and the J gene end by 0 bases; junction bases not matched to a gene: 7. This CDR3 has 17 residues. The CDR3 sequence: CASSLRDRGRTSYEQYF. The CDR3 bases are TGTGCCAGCAGTTTAAGGGACAGGGGACGTACCTCCTACGAGCAGTACTTC.

This clonotype was seen at least ten times. The V and J genes are TRBV6-2 or TRBV6-3 and TRBJ2-7, with TRBD1 matching 9 bases. V lost 2 bases, J lost 3 bases, and 11 bases stayed unmatched. This CDR3 is built from 17 residues. Per germline, CDR1 MNHEY and CDR2 SVGEGT. The CDR3 sequence is CASSYRLRDRVDYEQYF. The CDR3 region has the DNA TGTGCCAGCAGTTACCGACTGAGGGACAGGGTGGACTACGAGCAGTACTTC.

The gene calls are TRBV6-2 or TRBV6-3 and TRBJ2-1, with TRBD1 as a possible D gene (6 bases). The CDR3 has 14 amino acids. Germline CDR1 is MNHEY and CDR2 is SVGEGT. Trimming stripped 1 base from V and 8 bases from J, with 12 bases between. CDR3 loop: CASSYWQGIHEQFF. The CDR3 DNA reads TGTGCCAGCAGTTACTGGCAGGGGATCCATGAGCAGTTCTTC.

The chain is built from TRBV5-8 and TRBJ2-2; weak D call: TRBD1 (6 bases). CDR3 length equals 15 residues. Germline assignment: CDR1 SGHTS and CDR2 YDEGEE. Trimming stripped 4 bases from V and 5 bases from J, with 15 bases between. The CDR3 reads CASSKGHLGTGELFF. CDR3 coding DNA: TGTGCCAGCAGCAAGGGACACCTCGGAACCGGGGAGCTGTTTTTT.

Many counts were recorded for this clonotype. This sequence joins TRBV6-2 or TRBV6-3 and TRBJ1-2; possible D gene TRBD1, 5 bases. The CDR3 has 13 amino acids. Per germline, CDR1 MNHEY and CDR2 SVGEGT. With 4 bases removed from V and 6 bases from J, the gap between germline ends came to 12 bases. The CDR3 reads CASSLDGGDGYTF. The CDR3 DNA reads TGTGCCAGCAGTTTGGACGGGGGTGATGGCTACACCTTC.

This clonotype showed up just a few times. This rearrangement joins TRBV10-3 to TRBJ2-6, with 12 positions matching TRBD1. This CDR3 has 18 residues. Germline V CDR1 and CDR2: ENHRY, SYGVKD. V was pared by 10 bases and J by 2 bases, with 12 bases of the junction left unmatched. CDR3 DNA: TGTGCCACCAGGCCGACCGGGACAGGGGGCGCTGGGGCCAACGTCCTGACTTTC. Translation: CATRPTGTGGAGANVLTF.

The V call is TRBV2, the J call TRBJ2-1; D not certain. V lost 6 bases and J 1 base, leaving 19 bases between the germline ends. This CDR3 is built from 17 residues. The germline V gene encodes CDR1 SNHLY and CDR2 FYNNEI. CDR3 region: CASRRGGAEISYNEQFF. The CDR3 nucleotides read TGTGCCAGCAGACGAGGTGGCGCGGAAATTTCCTACAATGAGCAGTTCTTC.

This clonotype was counted at least ten times. Here the CDR3 reads CASSFLAGGAGDTQYF. The CDR3 DNA is TGTGCCAGCAGTTTCCTCGCCGGGGGGGCCGGCGATACGCAGTATTTT. The gene calls are TRBV6-1 and TRBJ2-3, with TRBD2 identical over 8 bases. CDR3 length: 16 amino acids. V gave up 5 bases and J gave up 6 bases; unmatched junction bases: 13. Germline V gene sequence: CDR1 MNHNS, CDR2 SASEGT.

The chain carries TRBV5-4 and TRBJ1-1; D is uncertain. The germline V and J ends were trimmed by 4 bases and 4 bases, with 11 bases remaining between them. Germline V CDR1 and CDR2: SGHNT, YYREEE (reference sequence). The length of the CDR3 is 13 residues. As DNA, the CDR3 is TGTGCCAGCAGCACCCAGGTACTCACTGAAGCTTTCTTT. This gives the protein CASSTQVLTEAFF.

This clonotype was seen repeatedly, ten times or more. This is likely a read error, given that the CDR3 carries no conserved phenylalanine or tryptophan at its end. No DNA is shown, since the ends of the CDR3 on it are uncertain; the CDR3 is the one TCRdb lists. The chain is built from TRBV28 and TRBJ1-2. A total of 11 residues make up the CDR3, ends included. CDR1 and CDR2 (germline): MDHEN, SYDVKM. The CDR3 here is CASSLSASVFY.

This clonotype was seen only once. This sequence joins TRBV27 and TRBJ2-7; the match to TRBD2 covers 7 bases. Per the germline V gene, CDR1 is MNHEY and CDR2 is SMNVEV (reference sequence). The CDR3 has 15 amino acids. The V gene end was trimmed by 3 bases and the J gene end by 7 bases; junction bases not matched to a gene: 12. CDR3 nucleotide sequence: TGTGCCAGCAGTTTGGCGGGAGAGCTACTCGGGGAGCAGTACTTC. It is translated as CASSLAGELLGEQYF.

This chain joins TRBV27 and TRBJ2-7; no firm D call. V was cut by 6 bases and J by 2 bases, with 11 bases left in between. The CDR3 covers 13 residues. Germline CDR1 is MNHEY and CDR2 is SMNVEV (reference sequence). CDR3 protein: CASSPYHTYEQYF. CDR3 coding DNA: TGTGCCAGCAGCCCTTATCATACCTACGAGCAGTACTTC.

The chain is built from TRBV12-3 or TRBV12-4 and TRBJ2-7; 7 bases map to TRBD2. CDR3 size: 13 residues. After removal of 6 bases from V and 4 bases from J, the junction contained 6 bases not matched to a gene. The CDR3 region is CASSSGTIYEQYF. The CDR3, as DNA: TGTGCCAGCAGCTCCGGGACTATTTACGAGCAGTACTTC.

This clonotype was counted ten times or more. V and J are TRBV12-3 or TRBV12-4 and TRBJ1-6; 12 nucleotides agree with TRBD1. This CDR3 region has 17 residues. With 3 bases clipped from V and 6 bases from J, the junction kept 6 bases outside the gene matches. As DNA, the CDR3 is TGTGCCAGCAGTTTGGCCGGGACAGGGGGCGGTAATTCACCCCTCCACTTT. Amino acids: CASSLAGTGGGNSPLHF.

This clonotype came up a few times. The genes are TRBV6-2 or TRBV6-3 and TRBJ2-1; D perhaps matches TRBD2 (6 bases). The CDR3 length is 15 residues. V lost 6 bases and J 0 bases, leaving 12 bases between the germline ends. Looked up from germline, CDR1 is MNHEY and CDR2 is SVGEGT. For the CDR3, the DNA is TGTGCCAGCAGAACCCGGGGGTTCTCCTACAATGAGCAGTTCTTC. It is translated as CASRTRGFSYNEQFF.

In this sample, this clonotype turned up many times. The rearrangement uses TRBV19 and TRBJ1-1, with D possibly being TRBD1 (5 bases). Trimming shortened V by 5 bases and J by 1 base, and 14 bases separated the two germline ends. This CDR3 is built from 15 residues. The germline CDR1 and CDR2 sequences are LNHDA and SQIVND (reference sequence). CDR3 sequence: CASSRTERGNTEAFF. In DNA form, the CDR3 reads TGTGCCAGTAGTCGGACGGAAAGGGGGAACACTGAAGCTTTCTTT.

This clonotype was observed at least ten times. V gene TRBV11-2 combines with J gene TRBJ2-5; 12 nucleotides match TRBD2. V lost 0 bases, J lost 2 bases, and 4 bases stayed unmatched. This CDR3 comprises 17 residues. From germline, CDR1 is SGHAT and CDR2 FQNNGV. Here the CDR3 DNA reads TGTGCCAGCAGCTTAGAACTAGCGGGGGGTGGTCAAGAGACCCAGTACTTC. As protein: CASSLELAGGGQETQYF. The variable domain in full, completed from reference TRBV11-2 and TRBJ2-5, reads EAGVAQSPRYKIIEKRQSVAFWCNPISGHATLYWYQQILGQGPKLLIQFQNNGVVDDSQLPKDRFSAERLKGVDSTLKIQPAKLEDSAVYLCASSLELAGGGQETQYFGPGTRLLVL.

As regards this clonotype: A much larger clonotype is one base distant, so this may be a read error. The CDR3 sequence: CASSYGGANAIYF. The CDR3 nucleotides are TGTGCCAGCAGTTACGGGGGCGCGAACGCCATATATTTT. The chain couples TRBV7-2 to TRBJ1-3; D is perhaps TRBD1 (6 bases). Trimming took 6 bases from V and 11 from J, leaving 17 bases between them. This CDR3 has 13 residues. Germline V gene sequence: CDR1 SGHTA, CDR2 FQGNSA.

Only a few counts were recorded for this clonotype. The chain is built from TRBV20-1 and TRBJ1-5; no firm D call. The ends were cut back, 5 bases at V and 1 base at J, with 15 bases in the middle. The CDR3 contains 15 residues. Germline CDR1 reads DFQATT; CDR2 reads SNEGSKA (reference sequence). Written as DNA, the CDR3 is TGCAGTGCTGCCCCTCCCCGCGGGAGCAATCAGCCCCAGCATTTT. This sequence encodes CSAAPPRGSNQPQHF.

This clonotype was recorded at least ten times. The chain joins TRBV24-1 to TRBJ2-3, with D possibly TRBD2 on 7 matching bases. V was shortened by 1 base and J by 3 bases, with 19 bases between the two germline ends. The germline gives CDR1 KGHDR, CDR2 SFDVKD. The CDR3 contains 18 residues. CDR3 residues: CATSDFGTAGATTDTQYF. The CDR3 DNA sequence: TGTGCCACCAGTGATTTCGGAACGGCGGGGGCCACAACAGATACGCAGTATTTT.

This clonotype was picked up many times. The chain links TRBV28 to TRBJ2-6; 9 nucleotides agree with TRBD1. Trimming cost V 6 bases and J 2 bases; bases outside gene matches: 8. The CDR3 is made up of 17 amino acids. Germline CDR1 is MDHEN and CDR2 is SYDVKM. The CDR3 loop is CASSQGRTGAGANVLTF. The CDR3 DNA follows: TGTGCCAGCAGCCAGGGCCGGACAGGGGCTGGGGCCAACGTCCTGACTTTC.

This clonotype has only a few counts. The chain uses TRBV4-1 and TRBJ2-2; D is unresolved. V dropped 0 bases and J dropped 0 bases, with 11 bases sitting between them. CDR1 MGHRA and CDR2 YSYEKL come from the germline V gene. CDR3 length: 17 residues. CDR3 coding DNA: TGCGCCAGCAGCCAAGAATCTGCCACTTCGAACACCGGGGAGCTGTTTTTT. Its translation: CASSQESATSNTGELFF.